This TCR beta chain was recovered during a study of blood T cell repertoires in COVID-19. Study background: The United States, Italy and Spain supplied acute and convalescent COVID-19 samples.

Enrollment of patients from Seattle took place during active infection, with longitudinal follow-up. This CDR3 spans 16 amino acids. Germline assignment: CDR1 MGHRA and CDR2 YSYEKL. Germline trimming cut 4 bases from V and 0 bases from J; bases unmatched to any gene: 7. Assay: immunoSEQ multiplex PCR; the TCRdb copy retains only in-frame clones and omits some. Here the sample spans hundreds of thousands of clones, about 88% being singletons. The sample comprised peripheral blood. The chain joins TRBV4-1 to TRBJ2-7, with 9 bases lining up with TRBD2. This receptor was identified in a man younger than 35 with COVID-19, enrolled during active disease. In nucleotides, the CDR3 is TGCGCCAGCAGCCCCGGTAGCGGGGGTTCCTCCTACGAGCAGTACTTC. Translating it yields CASSPGSGGSSYEQYF.